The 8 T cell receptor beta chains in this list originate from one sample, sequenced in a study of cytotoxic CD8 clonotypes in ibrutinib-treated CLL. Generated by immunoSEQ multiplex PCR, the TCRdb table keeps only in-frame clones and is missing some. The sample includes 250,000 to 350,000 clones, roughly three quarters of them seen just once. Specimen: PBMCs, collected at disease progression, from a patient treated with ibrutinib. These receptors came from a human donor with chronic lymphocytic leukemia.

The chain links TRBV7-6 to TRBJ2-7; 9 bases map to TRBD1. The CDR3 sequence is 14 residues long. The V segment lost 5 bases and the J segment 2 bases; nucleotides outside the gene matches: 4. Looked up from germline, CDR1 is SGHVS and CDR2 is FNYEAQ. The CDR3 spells CASSEGQGPYEQYF. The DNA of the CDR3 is TGTGCCAGCAGCGAGGGACAGGGACCCTACGAGCAGTACTTC.

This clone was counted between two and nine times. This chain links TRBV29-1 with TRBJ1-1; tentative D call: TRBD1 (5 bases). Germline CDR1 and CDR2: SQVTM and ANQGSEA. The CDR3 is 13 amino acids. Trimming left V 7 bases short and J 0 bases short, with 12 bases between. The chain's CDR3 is CSGVGGLNTEAFF. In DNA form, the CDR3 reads TGCAGCGGAGTCGGGGGGTTGAACACTGAAGCTTTCTTT.

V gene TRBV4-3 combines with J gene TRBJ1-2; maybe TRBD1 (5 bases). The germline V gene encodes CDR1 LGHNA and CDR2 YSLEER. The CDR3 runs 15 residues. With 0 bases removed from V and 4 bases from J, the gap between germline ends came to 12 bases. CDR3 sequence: CASSQDRGQAYGYTF. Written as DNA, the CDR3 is TGCGCCAGCAGCCAAGATCGGGGCCAGGCCTATGGCTACACCTTC.

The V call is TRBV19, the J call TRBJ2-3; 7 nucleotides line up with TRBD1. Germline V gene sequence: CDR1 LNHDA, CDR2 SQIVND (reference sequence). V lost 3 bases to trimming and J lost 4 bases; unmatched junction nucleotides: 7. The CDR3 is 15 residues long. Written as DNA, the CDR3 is TGTGCCAGTAGTATCACGACAGGGATGTCAGATACGCAGTATTTT. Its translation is CASSITTGMSDTQYF. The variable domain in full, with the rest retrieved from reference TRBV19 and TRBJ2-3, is DGGITQSPKYLFRKEGQNVTLSCEQNLNHDAMYWYRQDPGQGLRLIYYSQIVNDFQKGDIAEGYSVSREKKESFPLTVTSAQKNPTAFYLCASSITTGMSDTQYFGPGTRLTVL.

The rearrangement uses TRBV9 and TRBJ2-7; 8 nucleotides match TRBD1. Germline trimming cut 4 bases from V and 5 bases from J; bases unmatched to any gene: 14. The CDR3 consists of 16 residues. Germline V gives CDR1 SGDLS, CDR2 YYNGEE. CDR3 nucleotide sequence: TGTGCCAGCAGCTCCCGGACAGGGTCACTGTGGGACGAGCAGTACTTC. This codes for CASSSRTGSLWDEQYF. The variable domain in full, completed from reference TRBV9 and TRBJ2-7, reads DSGVTQTPKHLITATGQRVTLRCSPRSGDLSVYWYQQSLDQGLQFLIQYYNGEERAKGNILERFSAQQFPDLHSELNLSSLELGDSALYFCASSSRTGSLWDEQYFGPGTRLTVT.

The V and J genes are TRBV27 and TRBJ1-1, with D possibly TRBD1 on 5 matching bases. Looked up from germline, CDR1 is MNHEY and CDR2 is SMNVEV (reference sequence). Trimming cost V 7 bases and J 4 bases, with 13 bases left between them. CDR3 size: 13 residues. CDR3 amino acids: CASKWGPATEAFF. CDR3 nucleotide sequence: TGTGCCAGCAAGTGGGGCCCAGCCACTGAAGCTTTCTTT.

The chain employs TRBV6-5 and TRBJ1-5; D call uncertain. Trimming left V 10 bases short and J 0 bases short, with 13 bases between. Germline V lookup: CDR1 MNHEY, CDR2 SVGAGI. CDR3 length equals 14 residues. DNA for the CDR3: TGTGCCAAGCACGGTCTAATTAGCAATCAGCCCCAGCATTTT. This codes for CAKHGLISNQPQHF.

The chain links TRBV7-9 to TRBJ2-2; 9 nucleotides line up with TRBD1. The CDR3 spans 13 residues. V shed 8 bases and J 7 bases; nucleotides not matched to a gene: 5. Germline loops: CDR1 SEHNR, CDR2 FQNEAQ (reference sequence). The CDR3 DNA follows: TGTGCCAGCGACAGGGGGAAGGGCGGGGAGCTGTTTTTT. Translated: CASDRGKGGELFF.